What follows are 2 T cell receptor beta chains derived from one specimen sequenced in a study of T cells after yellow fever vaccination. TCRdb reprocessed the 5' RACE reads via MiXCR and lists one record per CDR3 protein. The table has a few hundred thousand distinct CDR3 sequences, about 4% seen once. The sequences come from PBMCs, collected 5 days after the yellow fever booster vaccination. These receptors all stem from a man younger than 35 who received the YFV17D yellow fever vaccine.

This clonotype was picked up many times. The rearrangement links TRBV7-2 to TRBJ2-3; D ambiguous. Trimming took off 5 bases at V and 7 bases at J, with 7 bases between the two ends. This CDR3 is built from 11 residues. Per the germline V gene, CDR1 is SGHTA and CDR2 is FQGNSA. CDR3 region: CASSTLYTQYF. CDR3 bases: TGTGCCAGCAGCACCCTATATACGCAGTATTTT. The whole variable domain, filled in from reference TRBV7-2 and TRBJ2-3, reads GAGVSQSPSNKVTEKGKDVELRCDPISGHTALYWYRQSLGQGLEFLIYFQGNSAPDKSGLPSDRFSAERTGGSVSTLTIQRTQQEDSAVYLCASSTLYTQYFGPGTRLTVL.

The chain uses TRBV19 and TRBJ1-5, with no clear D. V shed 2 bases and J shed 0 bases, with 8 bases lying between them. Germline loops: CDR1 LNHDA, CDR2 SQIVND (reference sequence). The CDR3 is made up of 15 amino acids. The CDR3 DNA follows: TGTGCCAGTAGTATAATGCACCATAGCAATCAGCCCCAGCATTTT. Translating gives CASSIMHHSNQPQHF.